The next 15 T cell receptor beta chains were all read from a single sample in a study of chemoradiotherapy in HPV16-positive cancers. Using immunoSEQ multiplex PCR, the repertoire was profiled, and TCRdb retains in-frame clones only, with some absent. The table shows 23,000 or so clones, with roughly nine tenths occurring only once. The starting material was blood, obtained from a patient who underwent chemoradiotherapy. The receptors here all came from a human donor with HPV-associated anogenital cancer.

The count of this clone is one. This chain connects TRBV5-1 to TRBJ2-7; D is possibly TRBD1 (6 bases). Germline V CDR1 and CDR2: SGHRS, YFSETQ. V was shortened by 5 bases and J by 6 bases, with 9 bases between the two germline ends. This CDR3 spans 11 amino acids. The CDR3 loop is CASRQGIEQYF. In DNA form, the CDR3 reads TGCGCCAGCAGACAGGGAATCGAGCAGTACTTC.

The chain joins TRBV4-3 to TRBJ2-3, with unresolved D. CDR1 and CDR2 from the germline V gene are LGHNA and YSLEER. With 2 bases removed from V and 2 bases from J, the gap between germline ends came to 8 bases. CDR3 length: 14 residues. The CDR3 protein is CASSQRGLTDTQYF. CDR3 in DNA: TGCGCCAGCAGCCAAAGAGGCCTCACAGATACGCAGTATTTT.

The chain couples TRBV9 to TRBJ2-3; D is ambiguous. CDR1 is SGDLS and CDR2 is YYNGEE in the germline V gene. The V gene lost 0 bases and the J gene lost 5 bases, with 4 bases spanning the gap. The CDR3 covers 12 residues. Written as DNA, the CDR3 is TGTGCCAGCAGCGTAGTGGAAGATACGCAGTATTTT. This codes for CASSVVEDTQYF.

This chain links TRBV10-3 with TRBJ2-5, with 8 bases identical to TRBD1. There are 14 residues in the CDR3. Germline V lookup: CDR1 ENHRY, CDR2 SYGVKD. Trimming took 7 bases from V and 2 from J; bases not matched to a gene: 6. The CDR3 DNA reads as TGTGCCATCAAGACCGGGACAGGACAAGAGACCCAGTACTTC. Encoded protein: CAIKTGTGQETQYF.

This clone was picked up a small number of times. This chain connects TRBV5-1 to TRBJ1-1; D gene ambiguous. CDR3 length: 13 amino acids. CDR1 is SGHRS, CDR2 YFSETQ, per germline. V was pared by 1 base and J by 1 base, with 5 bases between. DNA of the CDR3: TGCGCCAGCAGCTTGCTTTCGAACACTGAAGCTTTCTTT. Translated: CASSLLSNTEAFF.

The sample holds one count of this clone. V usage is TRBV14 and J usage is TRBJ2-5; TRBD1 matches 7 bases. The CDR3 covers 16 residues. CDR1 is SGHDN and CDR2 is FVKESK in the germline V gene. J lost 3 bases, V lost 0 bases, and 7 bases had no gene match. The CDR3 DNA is TGTGCCAGCAGCCAAGAGGGCAGGGGGTTCGAAGAGACCCAGTACTTC. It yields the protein CASSQEGRGFEETQYF.

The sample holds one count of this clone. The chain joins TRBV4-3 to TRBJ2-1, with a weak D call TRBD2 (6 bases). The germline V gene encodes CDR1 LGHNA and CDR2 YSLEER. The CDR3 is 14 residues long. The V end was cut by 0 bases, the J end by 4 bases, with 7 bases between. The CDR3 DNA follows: TGCGCCAGCAGCCAAGAGCGGGAATACAATGAGCAGTTCTTC. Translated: CASSQEREYNEQFF.

The CDR3 region has the DNA TGTGCCAGCAGTGACCCGAGGGCAGAACCCAGAGCTAACTATGGCTACACCTTC. Amino acid sequence: CASSDPRAEPRANYGYTF. The V and J genes are TRBV6-4 and TRBJ1-2; the D is unclear. The CDR3 extends over 18 amino acids. V lost 2 bases and J 0 bases, leaving 19 bases between the germline ends. Germline-derived CDR1 and CDR2 are MRHNA and SNTAGT.

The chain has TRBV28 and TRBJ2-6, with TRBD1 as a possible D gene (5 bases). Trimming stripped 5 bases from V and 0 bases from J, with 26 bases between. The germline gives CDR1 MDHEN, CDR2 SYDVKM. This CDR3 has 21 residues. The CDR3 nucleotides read TGTGCCAGCAGTCCCGTGGTTGGAGTACAGGCTAAGAGCTCTGGGGCCAACGTCCTGACTTTC. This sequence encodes CASSPVVGVQAKSSGANVLTF.

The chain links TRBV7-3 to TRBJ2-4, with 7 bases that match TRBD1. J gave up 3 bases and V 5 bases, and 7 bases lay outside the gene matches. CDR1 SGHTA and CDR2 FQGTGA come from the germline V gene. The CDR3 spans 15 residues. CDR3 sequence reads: CASSQTGLDKNIQYF. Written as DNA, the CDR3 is TGTGCCAGCAGCCAGACAGGGCTAGACAAAAACATTCAGTACTTC.

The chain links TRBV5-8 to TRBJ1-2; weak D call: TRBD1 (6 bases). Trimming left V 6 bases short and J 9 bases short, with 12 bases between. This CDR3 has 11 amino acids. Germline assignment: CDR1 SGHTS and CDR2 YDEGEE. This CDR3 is CASTSQGRYTF. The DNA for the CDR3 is TGTGCCAGCACCTCCCAGGGGCGCTACACCTTC.

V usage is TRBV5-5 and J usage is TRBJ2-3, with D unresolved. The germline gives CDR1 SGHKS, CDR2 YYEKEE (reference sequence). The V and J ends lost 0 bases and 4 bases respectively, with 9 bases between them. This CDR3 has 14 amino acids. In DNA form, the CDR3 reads TGTGCCAGCAGCTTGGAACTGGGGTCAGATACGCAGTATTTT. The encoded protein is CASSLELGSDTQYF.

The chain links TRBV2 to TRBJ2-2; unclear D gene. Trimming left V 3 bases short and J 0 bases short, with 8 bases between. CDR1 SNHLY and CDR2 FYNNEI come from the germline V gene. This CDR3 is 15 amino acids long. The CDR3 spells CASSDELANTGELFF. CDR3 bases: TGTGCCAGCAGTGATGAACTCGCGAACACCGGGGAGCTGTTTTTT.

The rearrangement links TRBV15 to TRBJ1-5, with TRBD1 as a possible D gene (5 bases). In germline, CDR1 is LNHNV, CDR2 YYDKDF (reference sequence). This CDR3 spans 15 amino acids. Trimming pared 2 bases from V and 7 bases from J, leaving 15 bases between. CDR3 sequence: CATSRNQGKGQPQHF. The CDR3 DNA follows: TGTGCCACCAGCAGAAACCAGGGTAAAGGACAGCCCCAGCATTTT.

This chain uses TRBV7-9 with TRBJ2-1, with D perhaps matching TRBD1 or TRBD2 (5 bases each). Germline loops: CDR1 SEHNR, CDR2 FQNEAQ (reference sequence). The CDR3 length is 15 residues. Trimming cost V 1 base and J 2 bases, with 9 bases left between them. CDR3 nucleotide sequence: TGTGCCAGCAGCTTAGGTGGGGGTACCTACAATGAGCAGTTCTTC. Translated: CASSLGGGTYNEQFF. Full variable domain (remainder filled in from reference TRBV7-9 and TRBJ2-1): DTGVSQNPRHKITKRGQNVTFRCDPISEHNRLYWYRQTLGQGPEFLTYFQNEAQLEKSRLLSDRFSAERPKGSFSTLEIQRTEQGDSAMYLCASSLGGGTYNEQFFGPGTRLTVL.